The 15 T cell receptor beta chains presented below share a single source sample, sequenced in a study of OX40 agonist ivuxolimab in advanced cancers. Profiled with immunoSEQ multiplex PCR; TCRdb holds only in-frame clones, not every one. The table has tens of thousands of clones, approximately 91% seen once; the top ten hold around 0.4%. The starting material was CD4+ or CD8+ T cells sorted from blood, obtained in a trial of the OX40 agonist ivuxolimab. The receptor set was obtained from an adult with an advanced solid tumor such as melanoma, head and neck, liver or kidney cancer.

V and J are TRBV5-4 and TRBJ2-7; 7 nucleotides line up with TRBD2. CDR1 SGHNT and CDR2 YYREEE come from the germline V gene (reference sequence). V trimming: 1 base; J trimming: 7 bases; junction bases outside the gene matches: 14. The CDR3 sequence is 16 residues long. The CDR3 is CASSLPPASGSGEQYF. CDR3 nucleotides: TGTGCCAGCAGCTTGCCCCCGGCTAGCGGAAGCGGGGAGCAGTACTTC.

The V and J genes are TRBV30 and TRBJ1-2, with 7 bases aligning to TRBD1. The CDR3 is 13 residues long. V lost 2 bases to trimming and J lost 2 bases; unmatched junction nucleotides: 2. Germline-derived CDR1 and CDR2 are GTSNPN and SVGIG (reference sequence). CDR3 in DNA: TGTGCCTGGAGTAGGGGACAGAACTATGGCTACACCTTC. Amino acids: CAWSRGQNYGYTF.

The V call is TRBV7-2, the J call TRBJ2-1; TRBD2 matches at 9 bases. The CDR3 extends over 18 amino acids. The germline V gene encodes CDR1 SGHTA and CDR2 FQGNSA. With V trimmed by 4 bases and J by 6 bases, 16 bases remained unmatched. The CDR3 sequence: CASSWYMASGRPGNEQFF. The CDR3 coding sequence is TGTGCCAGCAGCTGGTATATGGCGAGCGGGAGGCCGGGCAATGAGCAGTTCTTC.

The V call is TRBV19, the J call TRBJ2-2; TRBD2 agrees at 15 bases. This CDR3 comprises 15 residues. Unmatched junction bases numbered 7, after V lost 10 bases and J lost 7 bases. The germline V gene encodes CDR1 LNHDA and CDR2 SQIVND (reference sequence). The CDR3 sequence is CATWTSGRGGGELFF. For the CDR3, the DNA is TGTGCCACTTGGACTAGCGGGAGGGGAGGCGGGGAGCTGTTTTTT.

The chain links TRBV5-1 to TRBJ2-5; 8 nucleotides agree with TRBD2. Germline V gene lookup returns CDR1 SGHRS and CDR2 YFSETQ. The CDR3 has 15 residues. Germline trimming cut 2 bases from V and 3 bases from J; bases unmatched to any gene: 6. The CDR3 reads CASSFWVAGKETQYF. In DNA, the CDR3 is TGCGCCAGCAGCTTTTGGGTAGCGGGAAAAGAGACCCAGTACTTC.

The chain joins TRBV5-1 to TRBJ2-7; perhaps D is TRBD1 or TRBD2 (5 bases each). V lost 0 bases to trimming and J lost 0 bases, with 16 bases between them. Germline CDR1 reads SGHRS; CDR2 reads YFSETQ. The length of the CDR3 is 17 residues. Here the CDR3 DNA reads TGCGCCAGCAGCTTGGTATCGTCGGGGCAGCGCTCCTACGAGCAGTACTTC. It specifies CASSLVSSGQRSYEQYF. The full variable domain, with the rest looked up from reference TRBV5-1 and TRBJ2-7, is KAGVTQTPRYLIKTRGQQVTLSCSPISGHRSVSWYQQTPGQGLQFLFEYFSETQRNKGNFPGRFSGRQFSNSRSEMNVSTLELGDSALYLCASSLVSSGQRSYEQYFGPGTRLTVT.

The chain uses TRBV6-1 and TRBJ1-3; unclear D gene. The length of the CDR3 is 15 residues. Germline assignment: CDR1 MNHNS and CDR2 SASEGT. Trimming pared 0 bases from V and 2 bases from J, leaving 8 bases between. The CDR3 DNA follows: TGTGCCAGCAGTGAAGCAAATTCTGCTGGAAACACCATATATTTT. This codes for CASSEANSAGNTIYF.

The chain couples TRBV5-1 to TRBJ2-6; D gene ambiguous. V lost 1 base to trimming and J lost 3 bases, with 8 bases between them. The CDR3 length is 15 residues. CDR1 is SGHRS and CDR2 is YFSETQ in the germline V gene. In DNA, the CDR3 is TGCGCCAGCAGCTTGCTCCCCGATGGGGCCAACGTCCTGACTTTC. Translating gives CASSLLPDGANVLTF. Complete variable domain (other parts from reference TRBV5-1 and TRBJ2-6): KAGVTQTPRYLIKTRGQQVTLSCSPISGHRSVSWYQQTPGQGLQFLFEYFSETQRNKGNFPGRFSGRQFSNSRSEMNVSTLELGDSALYLCASSLLPDGANVLTFGAGSRLTVL.

This clone is a singleton in its sample. The chain uses TRBV6-5 and TRBJ1-2; D is unclear. This CDR3 contains 13 residues. V lost 7 bases, J lost 0 bases, and 9 bases lay in between. Germline values: CDR1 MNHEY, CDR2 SVGAGI. The CDR3 nucleotides read TGTGCCAGCATGAGGATTCCTAACTATGGCTACACCTTC. It encodes CASMRIPNYGYTF.

This clone was picked up a small number of times. The chain has TRBV29-1 and TRBJ1-1, with 12 nucleotides matching TRBD1. The germline V gene has CDR1 SQVTM and CDR2 ANQGSEA. The CDR3 has 12 residues. V was clipped by 7 bases and J by 14 bases; unmatched bases: 11. The CDR3 DNA follows: TGCAGCGCCAAACTTGGGGACAGGGGGCACTTCTTT. It is translated as CSAKLGDRGHFF. The full variable domain, its missing parts supplied by reference TRBV29-1 and TRBJ1-1, is SAVISQKPSRDICQRGTSLTIQCQVDSQVTMMFWYRQQPGQSLTLIATANQGSEATYESGFVIDKFPISRPNLTFSTLTVSNMSPEDSSIYLCSAKLGDRGHFFGQGTRLTVV.

The chain joins TRBV12-5 to TRBJ1-1, with a possible D match to TRBD1 (6 bases). The CDR3 totals 16 residues. Germline CDR1 reads LGHNT; CDR2 reads FRNRAP. V shed 3 bases and J shed 5 bases, with 19 bases lying between them. The CDR3 reads CASGLVLQGRGTEAFF. Written as DNA, the CDR3 is TGTGCTAGTGGTTTAGTCCTACAGGGAAGAGGAACTGAAGCTTTCTTT. The whole variable domain, filled in from reference TRBV12-5 and TRBJ1-1, reads DARVTQTPRHKVTEMGQEVTMRCQPILGHNTVFWYRQTMMQGLELLAYFRNRAPLDDSGMPKDRFSAEMPDATLATLKIQPSEPRDSAVYFCASGLVLQGRGTEAFFGQGTRLTVV.

This chain links TRBV25-1 with TRBJ1-6, with TRBD1 as a possible D gene (5 bases). CDR1 and CDR2 from the germline V gene are MGHDK and SYGVNS. The CDR3 spans 16 residues. The V and J ends lost 4 bases and 6 bases respectively, with 16 bases between them. The CDR3 is CASSGPSGAVNSPLHF. CDR3 nucleotides: TGTGCCAGCAGTGGGCCGAGCGGGGCCGTTAATTCACCCCTCCACTTT. Using reference TRBV25-1 and TRBJ1-6 for the parts outside the CDR3, the full variable domain is EADIYQTPRYLVIGTGKKITLECSQTMGHDKMYWYQQDPGMELHLIHYSYGVNSTEKGDLSSESTVSRIRTEHFPLTLESARPSHTSQYLCASSGPSGAVNSPLHFGNGTRLTVT.

The chain carries TRBV5-4 and TRBJ2-5; TRBD1 matches 8 bases. Germline values: CDR1 SGHNT, CDR2 YYREEE (reference sequence). This CDR3 contains 16 residues. J gave up 5 bases and V 4 bases, and 13 bases lay outside the gene matches. This CDR3 is CASSKPGQAIWETQYF. The CDR3 DNA sequence: TGTGCCAGCAGCAAACCGGGACAGGCAATTTGGGAGACCCAGTACTTC.

The count of this clone is one. The CDR3 sequence is CATQTGLSSYEQYF. Here the CDR3 DNA reads TGTGCCACCCAGACTGGGCTCTCGTCCTACGAGCAGTACTTC. This chain links TRBV28 with TRBJ2-7; no reliable D call. This CDR3 region has 14 residues. V shed 10 bases and J shed 1 base, with 17 bases lying between them. Germline CDR1 MDHEN, CDR2 SYDVKM.

The V and J genes are TRBV5-6 and TRBJ2-7; TRBD2 aligns across 11 bases. This CDR3 is built from 14 residues. The trim removed 4 bases at V and 6 bases at J, leaving 6 bases unmatched. CDR1 is SGHDT, CDR2 YYEEEE, per germline. The CDR3 reads CASSDLAGGGEQYF. In nucleotides, the CDR3 is TGTGCCAGCAGCGATCTAGCGGGAGGCGGCGAGCAGTACTTC.